The 31 T cell receptor beta chains in this list originate from one sample, sequenced in a study of PD-1 blockade in classical Hodgkin lymphoma. Repertoires were generated with immunoSEQ multiplex PCR, while TCRdb's copy carries only in-frame clones and drops some. Of 25,000 to 35,000 clones listed, around 70% are singletons. Time point described: cycle 4 day 1 (C4D1), after less than 7 weeks of nivolumab. Each patient experienced a relapse that followed autologous stem cell transplantation, and brentuximab vedotin exposure varied. The sample in question was peripheral blood mononuclear cells (PBMCs), obtained before the fourth cycle of nivolumab. These receptor sequences come from a human donor with classical Hodgkin lymphoma.

The chain has TRBV11-2 and TRBJ1-3, with D possibly matching TRBD1 (5 bases). Germline CDR1 is SGHAT and CDR2 is FQNNGV. The V and J ends lost 1 base and 0 bases respectively, with 7 bases between them. The CDR3 sequence is 15 residues long. The CDR3 bases are TGTGCCAGCAGCTTAGCTGACAGCTCTGGAAACACCATATATTTT. It translates to CASSLADSSGNTIYF.

Sample share makes this clone medium-sized. The V gene is TRBV4-2, the J gene TRBJ2-7; TRBD2 matches at 7 bases. The CDR3 runs 15 residues. Germline trimming cut 0 bases from V and 2 bases from J; bases unmatched to any gene: 4. The germline gives CDR1 LGHNA, CDR2 YNFKEQ. The CDR3 DNA is TGTGCCAGCAGCCAAGAGGACCGGGGGGCCTACGAGCAGTACTTC. This gives the protein CASSQEDRGAYEQYF.

By share of the sample, this clone is medium-sized. For the CDR3, the DNA is TGTGCCAGCAGCGTAGTTCTCACAGATACGCAGTATTTT. Protein: CASSVVLTDTQYF. The rearrangement links TRBV9 to TRBJ2-3; D is unclear. Trimming cost V 0 bases and J 2 bases, with 4 bases left between them. Germline V gene data show CDR1 as SGDLS and CDR2 as YYNGEE. The CDR3 spans 13 residues.

CDR3 region: CASSSGQAIEQYF. CDR3 nucleotide sequence: TGTGCCAGCAGCTCGGGACAGGCGATCGAGCAGTACTTC. The chain links TRBV7-8 to TRBJ2-7; 8 nucleotides agree with TRBD1. Unmatched junction bases numbered 5, after V lost 4 bases and J lost 6 bases. Germline lookup yields CDR1 SGHVS and CDR2 FQNEAQ. The CDR3 totals 13 residues.

This chain connects TRBV30 to TRBJ1-4, with D maybe TRBD1 (6 bases). This CDR3 comprises 13 residues. Germline assignment: CDR1 GTSNPN and CDR2 SVGIG (reference sequence). Trimming removed 5 bases from V and 4 bases from J, with 11 bases in between. CDR3 amino acids: CAWEAGVNEKLFF. In DNA form, the CDR3 reads TGTGCCTGGGAGGCAGGGGTTAATGAAAAACTGTTTTTT.

This clone was counted between two and nine times. The rearrangement links TRBV15 to TRBJ1-6; no clear D gene. V was pared by 5 bases and J by 8 bases, with 16 bases between. This CDR3 region has 15 residues. Germline CDR1 reads LNHNV; CDR2 reads YYDKDF (reference sequence). CDR3 loop: CATSVGREVDSPLHF. In DNA form, the CDR3 reads TGTGCCACCAGCGTGGGGAGGGAGGTAGATTCACCCCTCCACTTT.

The chain joins TRBV25-1 to TRBJ1-2, with D tentatively TRBD1 (5 bases). Trimming stripped 4 bases from V and 1 base from J, with 10 bases between. The CDR3 length is 14 residues. Germline CDR1 reads MGHDK; CDR2 reads SYGVNS. CDR3 sequence: CASSADRYNYGYTF. The DNA of the CDR3 is TGTGCCAGCAGTGCTGACAGATATAACTATGGCTACACCTTC.

J is TRBJ1-1 and V is TRBV7-9; D remains ambiguous. Trimming cost V 3 bases and J 1 base, with 6 bases left between them. The CDR3 has 13 amino acids. Germline CDR1 is SEHNR and CDR2 is FQNEAQ (reference sequence). Here the CDR3 DNA reads TGTGCCAGCAGCTTTCCAGGGAACACTGAAGCTTTCTTT. Encoded protein: CASSFPGNTEAFF.

V usage is TRBV27 and J usage is TRBJ2-5, with a possible D match to TRBD2 (6 bases). The V end was cut by 6 bases, the J end by 7 bases, with 18 bases between. Germline assignment: CDR1 MNHEY and CDR2 SMNVEV (reference sequence). The CDR3 runs 14 residues. The CDR3: CASSPTSPRGTQYF. The DNA for the CDR3 is TGTGCCAGCAGCCCTACTAGCCCACGAGGGACCCAGTACTTC.

CDR3 nucleotide sequence: TGTGCCAGCAGGAGGGGGGCCCCCGGGGAGCTGTTTTTT. Translation gives CASRRGAPGELFF. The V gene is TRBV6-6, the J gene TRBJ2-2; either TRBD1 or TRBD2 may supply D (6 bases each). Trimming took 6 bases from V and 6 from J, leaving 11 bases between them. Germline values: CDR1 MNHNY, CDR2 SVGAGI (reference sequence). This CDR3 spans 13 amino acids.

The CDR3 DNA reads TGTGCCAGTAGTGATGACAGGGGGAACACCGGGGAGCTGTTTTTT. Protein product: CASSDDRGNTGELFF. The chain joins TRBV19 to TRBJ2-2, with 8 bases lining up with TRBD1. V shed 5 bases and J 1 base; nucleotides not matched to a gene: 3. This CDR3 is built from 15 residues. Germline V CDR1 and CDR2: LNHDA, SQIVND (reference sequence).

This clone was found a few times. The chain joins TRBV7-9 to TRBJ2-2, with 11 bases that match TRBD2. The junction had 9 bases not matched to a gene; V was cut back by 5 bases and J by 4 bases. Germline V gene sequence: CDR1 SEHNR, CDR2 FQNEAQ (reference sequence). The CDR3 is made up of 17 amino acids. CDR3 amino acids: CASSPRASGGPTGELFF. Here the CDR3 DNA reads TGTGCCAGCAGCCCCCGCGCTAGCGGGGGGCCCACCGGGGAGCTGTTTTTT.

This chain uses TRBV7-9 with TRBJ2-7; 8 bases line up with TRBD1. The CDR3 sequence is 14 residues long. Germline V lookup: CDR1 SEHNR, CDR2 FQNEAQ (reference sequence). The V and J ends lost 3 bases and 6 bases, in that order; junction bases with no gene match: 7. This CDR3 reads CASSFFGQGTEQYF. The CDR3, as DNA: TGTGCCAGCAGCTTCTTCGGACAGGGAACCGAGCAGTACTTC.

This clone was recorded a few times. This chain uses TRBV9 with TRBJ2-3, with 14 bases matching TRBD2. Trimming cost V 3 bases and J 4 bases; bases outside gene matches: 4. Per germline, CDR1 SGDLS and CDR2 YYNGEE. CDR3 length: 16 amino acids. The CDR3 nucleotides read TGTGCCAGCAGCGCTAGACTAGCGGGAGGGTCAGATACGCAGTATTTT. This gives the protein CASSARLAGGSDTQYF.

This clone showed up just a few times. The chain employs TRBV7-9 and TRBJ1-1; unclear D gene. Trimming took 5 bases from V and 1 from J, leaving 11 bases between them. The CDR3 spans 14 residues. Looked up from germline, CDR1 is SEHNR and CDR2 is FQNEAQ (reference sequence). DNA of the CDR3: TGTGCCAGCAGCCTAGTCACGGGGAACACTGAAGCTTTCTTT. Amino acid sequence: CASSLVTGNTEAFF.

V and J are TRBV6-6 and TRBJ2-3; the match to TRBD2 covers 11 bases. CDR1 is MNHNY, CDR2 SVGAGI, per germline (reference sequence). This CDR3 contains 15 residues. V shed 6 bases and J 4 bases; nucleotides not matched to a gene: 6. The CDR3 DNA follows: TGTGCCAGCAGCTCGACTAGCGGGGCCTCAGATACGCAGTATTTT. Translating gives CASSSTSGASDTQYF.

Comment on this clone: The sample holds other DNA sequences that translate to the same CDR3. This rearrangement joins TRBV5-8 to TRBJ1-2; D remains unclear. Germline lookup yields CDR1 SGHTS and CDR2 YDEGEE. This CDR3 has 14 residues. V lost 0 bases and J lost 2, with 8 bases in between. The CDR3 here is CASSLGARNYGYTF. The CDR3 DNA is TGTGCCAGCAGCTTGGGTGCACGAAACTATGGCTACACCTTC.

Only one count was recorded for this clone. The chain couples TRBV28 to TRBJ1-3, with 10 bases lining up with TRBD1. Germline values: CDR1 MDHEN, CDR2 SYDVKM. The V and J ends lost 6 bases and 3 bases, in that order; junction bases with no gene match: 5. The CDR3 runs 15 residues. The CDR3 reads CASRQDRGFGNTIYF. The CDR3 DNA sequence: TGTGCCAGCAGACAGGACAGGGGGTTTGGAAACACCATATATTTT.

This clone appeared once. V usage is TRBV29-1 and J usage is TRBJ2-5, with D possibly TRBD2 on 5 matching bases. With 5 bases removed from V and 1 base from J, the gap between germline ends came to 17 bases. Germline CDR1 reads SQVTM; CDR2 reads ANQGSEA. This CDR3 has 15 amino acids. The CDR3, as DNA: TGCAGCGTTCCCAGTAAGACTATGCCCCAAGAGACCCAGTACTTC. It codes for CSVPSKTMPQETQYF.

V is TRBV7-9 and J is TRBJ2-5, with TRBD2 identical over 10 bases. The germline CDR1 and CDR2 sequences are SEHNR and FQNEAQ (reference sequence). Trimming removed 5 bases from V and 8 bases from J; junction bases left unmatched: 5. CDR3 size: 13 residues. This CDR3 reads CASSVSGRNTQYF. The CDR3 nucleotides read TGTGCCAGCAGCGTTAGCGGGAGGAATACCCAGTACTTC. The whole variable domain, remainder taken from reference TRBV7-9 and TRBJ2-5, is DTGVSQNPRHKITKRGQNVTFRCDPISEHNRLYWYRQTLGQGPEFLTYFQNEAQLEKSRLLSDRFSAERPKGSFSTLEIQRTEQGDSAMYLCASSVSGRNTQYFGPGTRLLVL.

V usage is TRBV7-2 and J usage is TRBJ2-2; TRBD1 aligns across 10 bases. This CDR3 contains 17 residues. The germline CDR1 and CDR2 sequences are SGHTA and FQGNSA. V shed 4 bases, J shed 0 bases, and the junction held 5 bases outside the gene matches. The CDR3 reads CASSSPGQGANTGELFF. CDR3 coding DNA: TGTGCCAGCAGCTCACCCGGACAGGGGGCGAACACCGGGGAGCTGTTTTTT.

This chain links TRBV5-8 with TRBJ1-5; tentatively, D is TRBD1 (5 bases). V lost 4 bases and J 3 bases, leaving 20 bases between the germline ends. This CDR3 is 17 amino acids long. Looked up from germline, CDR1 is SGHTS and CDR2 is YDEGEE. CDR3 sequence reads: CASSPMWGLGINQPQHF. In DNA form, the CDR3 reads TGTGCCAGCAGCCCCATGTGGGGCCTTGGGATCAATCAGCCCCAGCATTTT.

The V call is TRBV7-2, the J call TRBJ2-1; 7 bases fit TRBD2. The CDR3 sequence is 17 residues long. Germline loops: CDR1 SGHTA, CDR2 FQGNSA. Trimming took 4 bases from V and 7 from J; bases not matched to a gene: 16. The CDR3 nucleotides are TGTGCCAGCAGCTCTTCAGGGAGGGGCTTGTTACAGAATGAGCAGTTCTTC. It encodes CASSSSGRGLLQNEQFF.

The V call is TRBV5-6, the J call TRBJ2-7, with a tentative D call TRBD1 (6 bases). The CDR3 extends over 15 amino acids. Germline CDR1 is SGHDT and CDR2 is YYEEEE. Between the trimmed V and J ends, which lost 0 bases and 4 bases, there was a span of 14 bases. The CDR3 region has the DNA TGTGCCAGCAGCTTGGCCAACAGGGACCTTTACGAGCAGTACTTC. This codes for CASSLANRDLYEQYF.

This clone was seen more than once but under ten times. The CDR3 sequence: CASSYSTGGLTTEAFF. In DNA form, the CDR3 reads TGTGCCAGCAGTTACTCGACAGGGGGCCTGACCACTGAAGCTTTCTTT. V usage is TRBV6-5 and J usage is TRBJ1-1; 10 bases are a match to TRBD1. The trim removed 0 bases at V and 4 bases at J, leaving 5 bases unmatched. The V gene's germline CDR1 is MNHEY and CDR2 SVGAGI. This CDR3 comprises 16 residues.

This clone has more than one count but fewer than ten. This chain connects TRBV27 to TRBJ2-4; D gene unclear. CDR3 length equals 15 residues. Germline V lookup: CDR1 MNHEY, CDR2 SMNVEV (reference sequence). Trimming stripped 5 bases from V and 2 bases from J, with 13 bases between. The CDR3 DNA reads TGTGCCAGCAGTCCCCTCCGGGCCTCCAAAAACATTCAGTACTTC. Encoded protein: CASSPLRASKNIQYF.

This chain connects TRBV7-9 to TRBJ2-7; a weak D match, TRBD2 (6 bases). V lost 5 bases to trimming and J lost 4 bases, with 15 bases between them. Germline assignment: CDR1 SEHNR and CDR2 FQNEAQ (reference sequence). The CDR3 is 14 amino acids. The CDR3 sequence is CASSTGTGRYEQYF. CDR3 bases: TGTGCCAGCAGCACTGGGACTGGCCGTTACGAGCAGTACTTC.

CDR3 bases: TGTGCCAGCTCATCAGGCGGCAGCGTTAATGAAAAACTGTTTTTT. This encodes CASSSGGSVNEKLFF. V is TRBV18 and J is TRBJ1-4; D remains unclear. The V and J ends lost 5 bases and 4 bases respectively, with 14 bases between them. The germline CDR1 and CDR2 sequences are KGHSH and LQKENI. The CDR3 totals 15 residues.

The J gene is TRBJ2-6, the V gene TRBV15; D unresolved. Trimming removed 0 bases at V and 4 bases at J, with 10 bases between. CDR1 is LNHNV and CDR2 is YYDKDF in the germline V gene (reference sequence). This CDR3 spans 16 amino acids. The CDR3 here is CATSREGKMGANVLTF. Here the CDR3 DNA reads TGTGCCACCAGCAGAGAGGGGAAGATGGGGGCCAACGTCCTGACTTTC.

This clone was recorded only once. This chain uses TRBV2 with TRBJ2-3; TRBD2 aligns across 14 bases. Germline V gives CDR1 SNHLY, CDR2 FYNNEI. The junction had 3 bases not matched to a gene; V was cut back by 4 bases and J by 6 bases. The CDR3 has 15 amino acids. The CDR3 region has the DNA TGTGCCAGCAGTGGACTAGCGGGGGGGCTTGATACGCAGTATTTT. This codes for CASSGLAGGLDTQYF.

The table lists this clone with a count of one. J is TRBJ2-5 and V is TRBV7-2, with a tentative D call TRBD2 (5 bases). From germline, CDR1 is SGHTA and CDR2 FQGNSA. The CDR3 loop spans 14 amino acids. Trimming took 5 bases from V and 3 from J, leaving 13 bases between them. The CDR3 DNA is TGTGCCAGCAGCCTAAGGAACGGGAAAGAGACCCAGTACTTC. Its protein product is CASSLRNGKETQYF.